This T cell receptor (beta chain) stems from a study of T cells in Graves' hyperthyroidism and ophthalmopathy. RNA transcripts served as the template for amplifying TCR beta CDR3 regions. First-round RT-PCR with HTBI primers amplified the TCR CDR3 region. TCRdb used MiXCR to reprocess the multiplex PCR reads, holding one entry per CDR3 protein. The sample gives 75,000 to 100,000 distinct CDR3 sequences, around 50% of which show up once; about 25% is in the top ten. The CDR3 is 15 residues long. Germline V CDR1 and CDR2: SGHVS, FQNEAQ. Regarding this clonotype: At one boundary the junction diverges from the germline segment, which might be a read error.

The sequencing input was blood. The V call is TRBV7-8, the J call TRBJ2-6; tentative D call: TRBD1 (5 bases). The clonotype was recovered from a woman between 40 and 50 years old with Graves' hyperthyroidism. Written as DNA, the CDR3 is TGCGCCAGCAGCTTTGGGTTTGGACGCGCAGGGGTCCTGACTTTC. It specifies CASSFGFGRAGVLTF.